This passage covers 25 T cell receptor beta chains from one sample sequenced in a study of T cell responses to AZD1222 COVID-19 vaccine. TCRdb keeps only in-frame clones here, not all; method: immunoSEQ multiplex PCR. The profile shows 130,000 to 150,000 clones, approximately 89% of them singletons. Material: peripheral blood, obtained 28 days after the second AZD1222 dose. The receptors originated from an adult who received the AZD1222 COVID-19 vaccine.

The V and J genes are TRBV7-9 and TRBJ1-1; no clear D. Germline loops: CDR1 SEHNR, CDR2 FQNEAQ (reference sequence). V was trimmed by 8 bases and J by 2 bases, leaving 18 bases between them. This CDR3 contains 15 residues. The CDR3 region is CASPPGRTFNTEAFF. DNA for the CDR3: TGTGCCAGCCCCCCCGGGCGGACGTTTAACACTGAAGCTTTCTTT.

The chain employs TRBV7-3 and TRBJ2-1; no definite D call. CDR3 size: 12 residues. Germline V CDR1 and CDR2: SGHTA, FQGTGA. Trimming shortened V by 1 base and J by 10 bases, and 8 bases separated the two germline ends. Written as DNA, the CDR3 is TGTGCCAGCAGCTTAAGGATGAACGAGCAGTTCTTC. Protein sequence: CASSLRMNEQFF. The whole variable domain, remainder taken from reference TRBV7-3 and TRBJ2-1, is GAGVSQTPSNKVTEKGKYVELRCDPISGHTALYWYRQSLGQGPEFLIYFQGTGAADDSGLPNDRFFAVRPEGSVSTLKIQRTERGDSAVYLCASSLRMNEQFFGPGTRLTVL.

This chain connects TRBV27 to TRBJ2-5; no reliable D call. This CDR3 comprises 13 residues. With 4 bases removed from V and 5 bases from J, the gap between germline ends came to 11 bases. Germline-derived CDR1 and CDR2 are MNHEY and SMNVEV (reference sequence). CDR3 protein: CASSSRVRETQYF. CDR3 bases: TGTGCCAGCAGTTCACGTGTCCGGGAGACCCAGTACTTC.

This rearrangement joins TRBV19 to TRBJ2-7; 8 bases align to TRBD1. Germline V gives CDR1 LNHDA, CDR2 SQIVND (reference sequence). There are 14 residues in the CDR3. V lost 1 base, J lost 7 bases, and 6 bases stayed unmatched. This chain's CDR3 is CASSIVGQAGEQYF. The CDR3 nucleotides are TGTGCCAGTAGTATAGTGGGACAGGCCGGAGAGCAGTACTTC.

The chain has TRBV30 and TRBJ2-1; 10 bases match TRBD2. The V and J ends lost 3 bases and 6 bases, in that order; junction bases with no gene match: 2. CDR1 and CDR2 from the germline V gene are GTSNPN and SVGIG (reference sequence). CDR3 length equals 13 residues. The CDR3 spells CAWRGTSVNEQFF. The CDR3 DNA reads TGTGCCTGGAGGGGGACTAGCGTCAATGAGCAGTTCTTC.

This clone was picked up a small number of times. The chain uses TRBV4-2 and TRBJ2-7, with D possibly TRBD1 on 6 matching bases. Germline-derived CDR1 and CDR2 are LGHNA and YNFKEQ. CDR3 length: 15 amino acids. The V and J ends lost 0 bases and 2 bases respectively, with 11 bases between them. The CDR3 here is CASSQDKGVPYEQYF. DNA for the CDR3: TGTGCCAGCAGCCAAGATAAGGGGGTCCCCTACGAGCAGTACTTC.

CDR3 coding DNA: TGTGCCAGCAGCGTCGAGGTGGTCGCCGGGGAGCTGTTTTTT. This sequence encodes CASSVEVVAGELFF. This chain joins TRBV9 and TRBJ2-2; no firm D call. CDR3 length: 14 residues. Germline V gene data show CDR1 as SGDLS and CDR2 as YYNGEE. Trimming removed 2 bases at V and 6 bases at J, with 11 bases between.

This sequence joins TRBV20-1 and TRBJ1-4; D might be TRBD1 (5 bases). Germline CDR1 reads DFQATT; CDR2 reads SNEGSKA (reference sequence). The CDR3 totals 11 residues. CDR3 region: CGGKTNEKLFF. The CDR3 DNA reads as TGCGGGGGGAAAACTAATGAAAAACTGTTTTTT.

The chain has TRBV30 and TRBJ1-6; TRBD1 might be the D (5 bases). Germline V gene data show CDR1 as GTSNPN and CDR2 as SVGIG (reference sequence). CDR3 length equals 14 residues. Deletions cut 3 bases from V and 10 bases from J, with 16 bases between. The CDR3 loop reads CAWSPGQGRSPLHF. In nucleotides, the CDR3 is TGTGCCTGGAGCCCTGGGCAGGGTCGCTCACCCCTCCACTTT. The entire variable domain, with the rest obtained from reference TRBV30 and TRBJ1-6, is as follows: SQTIHQWPATLVQPVGSPLSLECTVEGTSNPNLYWYRQAAGRGLQLLFYSVGIGQISSEVPQNLSASRPQDRQFILSSKKLLLSDSGFYLCAWSPGQGRSPLHFGNGTRLTVT.

The chain employs TRBV4-2 and TRBJ2-1; 10 bases line up with TRBD2. CDR3 length: 15 amino acids. CDR1 LGHNA and CDR2 YNFKEQ come from the germline V gene. J gave up 8 bases and V 2 bases, and 6 bases lay outside the gene matches. The CDR3 reads CASSQLAGAKDEQFF. In DNA, the CDR3 is TGTGCCAGCAGCCAACTAGCGGGAGCTAAGGATGAGCAGTTCTTC.

The V and J genes are TRBV24-1 and TRBJ2-1; 8 bases align to TRBD1. This CDR3 is built from 17 residues. In germline, CDR1 is KGHDR, CDR2 SFDVKD. J was trimmed by 2 bases and V by 3 bases; bases with no gene match: 8. The DNA for the CDR3 is TGTGCCACCAGTGATCACGGACAGGGTGCACCCTACAATGAGCAGTTCTTC. Encoded protein: CATSDHGQGAPYNEQFF.

This clone was seen just once. The chain employs TRBV29-1 and TRBJ2-7; D possibly corresponds to TRBD1 (6 bases). Between the trimmed V and J ends, which lost 2 bases and 5 bases, there was a span of 22 bases. This CDR3 region has 16 residues. Germline V gene sequence: CDR1 SQVTM, CDR2 ANQGSEA. In DNA, the CDR3 is TGCAGCGTTGAACACGACAGGTGGCCATTGAGGCACGAGCAGTACTTC. Its translation is CSVEHDRWPLRHEQYF.

V gene TRBV6-5 combines with J gene TRBJ2-5; D gene unclear. There are 12 residues in the CDR3. V was shortened by 4 bases and J by 1 base, with 4 bases between the two germline ends. Per the germline V gene, CDR1 is MNHEY and CDR2 is SVGAGI. CDR3 DNA sequence: TGTGCCAGCAGTTCCCTCCAAGAGACCCAGTACTTC. Protein product: CASSSLQETQYF.

The gene calls are TRBV18 and TRBJ1-1; D uncertain. This CDR3 spans 15 amino acids. Trimming stripped 3 bases from V and 5 bases from J, with 16 bases between. Germline-derived CDR1 and CDR2 are KGHSH and LQKENI. The CDR3 DNA follows: TGTGCCAGCTCACCTTCGACCCCTGGGGTAACTGAAGCTTTCTTT. Protein: CASSPSTPGVTEAFF.

This chain connects TRBV2 to TRBJ1-5; D possibly corresponds to TRBD1 (5 bases). The germline V gene has CDR1 SNHLY and CDR2 FYNNEI. The CDR3 has 15 amino acids. Trimming cost V 1 base and J 6 bases, with 13 bases left between them. CDR3 loop: CASSEGQGRAQPQHF. The CDR3 nucleotides read TGTGCCAGCAGTGAAGGGCAGGGTAGGGCTCAGCCCCAGCATTTT.

This chain connects TRBV2 to TRBJ2-7; weak D call: TRBD1 (6 bases). The CDR3 has 18 amino acids. Trimming stripped 2 bases from V and 6 bases from J, with 26 bases between. Germline-derived CDR1 and CDR2 are SNHLY and FYNNEI. The CDR3 reads CASSEWPPGQLLRGEQYF. The CDR3 DNA is TGTGCCAGCAGTGAATGGCCTCCGGGACAACTACTCCGGGGCGAGCAGTACTTC.

The chain uses TRBV27 and TRBJ2-1; perhaps TRBD1 as D (6 bases). CDR1 is MNHEY, CDR2 SMNVEV, per germline (reference sequence). The CDR3 totals 22 residues. V was pared by 1 base and J by 10 bases, with 38 bases between. The CDR3 DNA is TGTGCCAGCAGTTTATGGCCCCACAGGGAATGGACCGGCCGGGTACGGCTAATGGAGCAGTTCTTC. It yields the protein CASSLWPHREWTGRVRLMEQFF.

V and J are TRBV11-3 and TRBJ2-7; TRBD2 agrees at 14 bases. V was pared by 3 bases and J by 5 bases, with 3 bases of the junction left unmatched. Germline values: CDR1 SGHNT, CDR2 YENEEA. The CDR3 spans 15 residues. The CDR3 region has the DNA TGTGCCAGCAGCTTGGGACTAGCGGGAGATAACGAGCAGTACTTC. Residues: CASSLGLAGDNEQYF.

The chain is built from TRBV9 and TRBJ2-7, with 11 bases aligning to TRBD2. The CDR3 covers 15 residues. With V trimmed by 3 bases and J by 6 bases, 8 bases remained unmatched. The germline V gene has CDR1 SGDLS and CDR2 YYNGEE. CDR3 loop: CASSADPGLAVEQYF. The CDR3 DNA reads as TGTGCCAGCAGCGCTGATCCGGGACTAGCGGTCGAGCAGTACTTC.

The chain links TRBV4-1 to TRBJ1-1; D unresolved. Germline CDR1 and CDR2: MGHRA and YSYEKL. V shed 1 base and J shed 0 bases, with 9 bases lying between them. The CDR3 totals 15 residues. This chain's CDR3 is CASSQVISMNTEAFF. CDR3 coding DNA: TGCGCCAGCAGCCAAGTTATTTCTATGAACACTGAAGCTTTCTTT.

In this sample, this clone turned up once. The CDR3 reads CAWSDLQGVLTGYTF. Written as DNA, the CDR3 is TGTGCCTGGAGTGACCTACAGGGGGTTCTTACTGGCTACACCTTC. The rearrangement links TRBV30 to TRBJ1-2, with 8 bases aligning to TRBD1. J was trimmed by 7 bases and V by 1 base; bases with no gene match: 11. The germline CDR1 and CDR2 sequences are GTSNPN and SVGIG (reference sequence). There are 15 residues in the CDR3.

This chain links TRBV5-4 with TRBJ1-1, with D unresolved. The germline V gene has CDR1 SGHNT and CDR2 YYREEE (reference sequence). This CDR3 spans 15 amino acids. V was trimmed by 3 bases and J by 5 bases, leaving 17 bases between them. CDR3 nucleotide sequence: TGTGCCAGCAGCTCCCCCCCTGCCGGAGGAACTGAAGCTTTCTTT. Protein product: CASSSPPAGGTEAFF.

This clone was observed a single time. The rearrangement joins TRBV11-2 to TRBJ2-1, with 9 bases lining up with TRBD2. After removal of 10 bases from V and 6 bases from J, the junction contained 10 bases not matched to a gene. This CDR3 contains 14 residues. In germline, CDR1 is SGHAT, CDR2 FQNNGV. CDR3 residues: CATSGTSSINEQFF. CDR3 sequence (DNA): TGTGCCACTTCCGGGACTAGCAGCATCAATGAGCAGTTCTTC. Full variable domain (remainder filled in from reference TRBV11-2 and TRBJ2-1): EAGVAQSPRYKIIEKRQSVAFWCNPISGHATLYWYQQILGQGPKLLIQFQNNGVVDDSQLPKDRFSAERLKGVDSTLKIQPAKLEDSAVYLCATSGTSSINEQFFGPGTRLTVL.

This chain links TRBV6-5 with TRBJ1-3, with D possibly TRBD1 on 5 matching bases. This CDR3 is 14 amino acids long. Trimming pared 7 bases from V and 3 bases from J, leaving 13 bases between. The germline gives CDR1 MNHEY, CDR2 SVGAGI. The CDR3 loop is CASTEEGNGNTIYF. The CDR3 DNA sequence: TGTGCCAGCACCGAAGAGGGGAATGGAAACACCATATATTTT.

The chain carries TRBV6-2 or TRBV6-3 and TRBJ2-5, with a tentative D call TRBD1 (5 bases). Trimming left V 6 bases short and J 5 bases short, with 10 bases between. Germline loops: CDR1 MNHEY, CDR2 SVGEGT. The length of the CDR3 is 12 residues. CDR3 DNA: TGTGCCAGCAGCCCGAACAGGGAGACCCAGTACTTC. It specifies CASSPNRETQYF.